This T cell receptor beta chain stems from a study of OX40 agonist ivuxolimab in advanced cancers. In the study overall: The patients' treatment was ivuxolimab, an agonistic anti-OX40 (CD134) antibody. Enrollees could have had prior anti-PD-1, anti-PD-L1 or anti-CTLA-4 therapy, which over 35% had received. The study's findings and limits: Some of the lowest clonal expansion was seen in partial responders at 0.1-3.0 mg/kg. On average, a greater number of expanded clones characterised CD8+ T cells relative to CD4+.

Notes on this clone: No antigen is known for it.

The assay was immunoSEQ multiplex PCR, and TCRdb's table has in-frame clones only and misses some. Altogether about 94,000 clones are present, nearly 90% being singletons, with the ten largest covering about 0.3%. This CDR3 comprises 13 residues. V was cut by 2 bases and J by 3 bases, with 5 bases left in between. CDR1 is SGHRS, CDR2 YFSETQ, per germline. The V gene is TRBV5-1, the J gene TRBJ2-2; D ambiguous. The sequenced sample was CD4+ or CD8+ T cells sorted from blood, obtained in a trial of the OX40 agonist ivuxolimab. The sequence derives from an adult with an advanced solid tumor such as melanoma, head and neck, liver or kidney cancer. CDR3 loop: CASSLWDTGELFF. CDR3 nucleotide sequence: TGCGCCAGCAGCTTATGGGACACCGGGGAGCTGTTTTTT.